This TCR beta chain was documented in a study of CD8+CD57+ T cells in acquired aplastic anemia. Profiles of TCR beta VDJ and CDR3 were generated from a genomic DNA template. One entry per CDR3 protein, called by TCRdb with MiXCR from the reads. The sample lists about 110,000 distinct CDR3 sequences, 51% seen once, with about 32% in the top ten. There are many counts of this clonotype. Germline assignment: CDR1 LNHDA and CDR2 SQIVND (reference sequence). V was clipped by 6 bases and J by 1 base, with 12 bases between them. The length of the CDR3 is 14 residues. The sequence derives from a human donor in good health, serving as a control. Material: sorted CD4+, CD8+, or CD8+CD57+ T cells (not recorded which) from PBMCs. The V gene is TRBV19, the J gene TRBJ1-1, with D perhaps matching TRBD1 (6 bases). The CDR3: CASRRGEGNTEAFF. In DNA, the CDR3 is TGTGCCAGTAGAAGGGGGGAGGGGAACACTGAAGCTTTCTTT.